Below are 9 T cell receptor beta chains sequenced from a single sample in a study of cytomegalovirus exposure and HLA in healthy donors. The PCR was carried out with 60 Vbeta primers and 13 Jbeta primers. Method: immunoSEQ multiplex PCR; TCRdb's copy keeps in-frame clones and lacks some. Of over 200,000 clones listed, 77% are singletons. Sequenced input: PBMCs. All receptors come from a woman in her sixties in good health and CMV-seropositive.

The CDR3 coding sequence is TGTGCCAGCAGCTCCCCCAAGGGAGTCTATAATTCACCCCTCCACTTT. Encoded protein: CASSSPKGVYNSPLHF. This chain joins TRBV6-6 and TRBJ1-6; D not certain. V was pared by 6 bases and J by 3 bases, with 15 bases between. The germline gives CDR1 MNHNY, CDR2 SVGAGI (reference sequence). CDR3 length equals 16 residues.

The chain recombines TRBV10-3 with TRBJ2-7, with D possibly matching TRBD1 (5 bases). V was cut by 3 bases and J by 0 bases, with 12 bases left in between. The germline V gene has CDR1 ENHRY and CDR2 SYGVKD. The length of the CDR3 is 15 residues. CDR3 DNA: TGTGCCATCAGTGAAGGGCAGGGTGTCTCCTACGAGCAGTACTTC. This sequence encodes CAISEGQGVSYEQYF.

Comment on this clone: Other nucleotide sequences in the sample specify the same CDR3. The chain employs TRBV9 and TRBJ2-2; D is unresolved. V was cut by 3 bases and J by 1 base, with 4 bases left in between. The CDR3 loop spans 13 amino acids. The germline V gene has CDR1 SGDLS and CDR2 YYNGEE. The CDR3 protein is CASSARNTGELFF. The CDR3 DNA sequence: TGTGCCAGCAGCGCTAGGAACACCGGGGAGCTGTTTTTT.

The genes are TRBV28 and TRBJ1-2; TRBD1 matches at 8 bases. Germline CDR1 reads MDHEN; CDR2 reads SYDVKM. CDR3 length: 16 residues. V lost 5 bases and J lost 8; bases outside the gene matches: 16. The CDR3 DNA reads as TGTGCCAGCAGTACCGGACAGGGATTGGGGGTGGGGGGCTACACCTTC. Translation gives CASSTGQGLGVGGYTF.

As regards this clone: One end of the junction does not line up with germline, which may come from a read error. The chain carries TRBV30 and TRBJ2-2, with D perhaps TRBD2 (6 bases). The CDR3 has 12 amino acids. Per germline, CDR1 GTSNPN and CDR2 SVGIG (reference sequence). CDR3 nucleotide sequence: TGTGCCCGGAGGACTATGGCCGGGGAGCTGTTTTTT. Translation gives CARRTMAGELFF.

The chain uses TRBV7-2 and TRBJ1-2; D is possibly TRBD1 (5 bases). The CDR3 runs 14 residues. Looked up from germline, CDR1 is SGHTA and CDR2 is FQGNSA. V was clipped by 1 base and J by 4 bases, with 10 bases between them. The CDR3 DNA reads as TGTGCCAGCAGCTTAGGTAACCAGGGCTATGGCTACACCTTC. Amino acids: CASSLGNQGYGYTF.

The table lists this clone with a count of one. The chain's CDR3 is CASSPGGNGDTQYF. The CDR3 nucleotides read TGCGCCAGCAGCCCCGGGGGGAACGGGGATACGCAGTATTTT. The chain couples TRBV5-1 to TRBJ2-3; TRBD2 matches at 7 bases. From germline, CDR1 is SGHRS and CDR2 YFSETQ. V lost 4 bases to trimming and J lost 6 bases; unmatched junction nucleotides: 8. The length of the CDR3 is 14 residues. Full variable domain (outside the CDR3, taken from reference TRBV5-1 and TRBJ2-3): KAGVTQTPRYLIKTRGQQVTLSCSPISGHRSVSWYQQTPGQGLQFLFEYFSETQRNKGNFPGRFSGRQFSNSRSEMNVSTLELGDSALYLCASSPGGNGDTQYFGPGTRLTVL.

The chain is built from TRBV4-2 and TRBJ2-1; 13 nucleotides agree with TRBD2. V shed 3 bases, J shed 6 bases, and the junction held 5 bases outside the gene matches. The germline gives CDR1 LGHNA, CDR2 YNFKEQ. The CDR3 runs 16 residues. The CDR3 loop is CASSHEGTSGINEQFF. In DNA form, the CDR3 reads TGTGCCAGCAGCCACGAGGGGACTAGCGGGATCAATGAGCAGTTCTTC.

This chain links TRBV2 with TRBJ2-1; TRBD1 agrees at 7 bases. The CDR3 runs to 15 residues. The V segment lost 6 bases and the J segment 0 bases; nucleotides outside the gene matches: 5. Germline V gene data show CDR1 as SNHLY and CDR2 as FYNNEI. DNA of the CDR3: TGTGCCAGCAGCGCGACAGGGAGCTCCTACAATGAGCAGTTCTTC. It yields the protein CASSATGSSYNEQFF.